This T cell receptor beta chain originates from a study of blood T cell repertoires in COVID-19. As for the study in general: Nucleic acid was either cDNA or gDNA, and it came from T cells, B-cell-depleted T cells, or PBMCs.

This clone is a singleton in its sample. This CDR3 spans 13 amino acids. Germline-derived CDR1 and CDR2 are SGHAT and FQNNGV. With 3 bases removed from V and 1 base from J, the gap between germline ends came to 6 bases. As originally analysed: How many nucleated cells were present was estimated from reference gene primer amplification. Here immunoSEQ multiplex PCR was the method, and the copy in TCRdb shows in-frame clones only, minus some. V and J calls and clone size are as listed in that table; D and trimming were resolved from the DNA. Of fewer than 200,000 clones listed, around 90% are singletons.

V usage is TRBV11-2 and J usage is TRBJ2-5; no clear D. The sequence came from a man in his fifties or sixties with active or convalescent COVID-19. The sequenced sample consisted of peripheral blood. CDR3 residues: CASSFNSQETQYF. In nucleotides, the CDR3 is TGTGCCAGCAGCTTTAACAGCCAAGAGACCCAGTACTTC.